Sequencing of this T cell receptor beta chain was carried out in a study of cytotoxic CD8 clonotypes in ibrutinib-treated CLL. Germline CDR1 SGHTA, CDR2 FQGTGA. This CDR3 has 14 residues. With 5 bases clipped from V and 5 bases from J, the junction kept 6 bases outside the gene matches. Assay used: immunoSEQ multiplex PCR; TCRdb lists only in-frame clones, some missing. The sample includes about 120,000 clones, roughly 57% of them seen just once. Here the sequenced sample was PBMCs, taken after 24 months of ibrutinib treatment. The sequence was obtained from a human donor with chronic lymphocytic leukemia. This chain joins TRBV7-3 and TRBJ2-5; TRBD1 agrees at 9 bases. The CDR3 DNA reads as TGTGCCAGCAGCACAGGGGGCGGGCTGGAGACCCAGTACTTC. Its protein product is CASSTGGGLETQYF. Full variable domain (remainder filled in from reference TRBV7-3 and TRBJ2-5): GAGVSQTPSNKVTEKGKYVELRCDPISGHTALYWYRQSLGQGPEFLIYFQGTGAADDSGLPNDRFFAVRPEGSVSTLKIQRTERGDSAVYLCASSTGGGLETQYFGPGTRLLVL.